Listed below are T cell receptor beta chains from one sample, sequenced in a study of cytomegalovirus exposure and HLA in healthy donors. The assay was immunoSEQ multiplex PCR, and TCRdb's table has in-frame clones only and misses some. This table holds some 200,000 clones, 55% to 75% found once. The sequenced sample consisted of PBMCs. Receptors originate from a man aged 40-49 years in good health and CMV-seropositive. Each CDR3 is given with its conserved first and last residue. A D gene is named only where the DNA matches it firmly. Some rows have no size entry. The others give once, few or many, or a class for an expanded clone.

CDR3 DNA,CDR3 protein,clone size,CDR3 length,V gene,J gene,D gene
TGTGCCAGTAGTATTGGGAGGGAGGTGACCACTGAAGCTTTCTTT,CASSIGREVTTEAFF,.,15,TRBV19,TRBJ1-1,.
TGTGCCAGCAGTAAGGACCGCCGGGGGTCCCTCCACTTT,CASSKDRRGSLHF,.,13,TRBV6-1,TRBJ1-6,.
TGTGCCAGCTCACCGCTCCCCGGGGGGCGCGTGAACACTGAAGCTTTCTTT,CASSPLPGGRVNTEAFF,.,17,TRBV18,TRBJ1-1,.
TGCGCCAGCAGCCAAGGACAGGGTGAGATCGTTGAAAAACTGTTTTTT,CASSQGQGEIVEKLFF,.,16,TRBV4-1,TRBJ1-4,TRBD1
TGCAGCGTTGATAAGGGGGCATCTGCGGGGGGCGGCTACACCTTC,CSVDKGASAGGGYTF,.,15,TRBV29-1,TRBJ1-2,TRBD1
TGTGCCAGTCATCTAGGGGGCGCCGATACTGAAGCTTTCTTT,CASHLGGADTEAFF,.,14,TRBV19,TRBJ1-1,TRBD1
TGCGCCAGCAGCTTGGAGACAAGGGGACTGAGGGGCGGGGAGCTGTTTTTT,CASSLETRGLRGGELFF,.,17,TRBV5-1,TRBJ2-2,.
TGCGCCAGCAGCCAAAGAGCGGGGGGCCCCAACGAGCAGTACTTC,CASSQRAGGPNEQYF,.,15,TRBV4-1,TRBJ2-7,TRBD2
TGTGCCACCAGCAGAGATGGACTAAGTGGAAACACCATATATTTT,CATSRDGLSGNTIYF,.,15,TRBV15,TRBJ1-3,.
TGTGCCAGCAGTTCCGCGGGACAGTATGGCTACACCTTC,CASSSAGQYGYTF,once,13,TRBV6-5,TRBJ1-2,TRBD1
TGTGCCAGCAGCCAAGAAAGTCCCGATCAGGCTGAAGCTTTCTTT,CASSQESPDQAEAFF,few,15,TRBV4-2,TRBJ1-1,.
TGTGCCAGCTCACCACTGAACAGGCCCCCGGATCCGAACACCGGGGAGCTGTTTTTT,CASSPLNRPPDPNTGELFF,few,19,TRBV18,TRBJ2-2,.
TGCGCCAGCAGCCCCGTCCTGGGAGGGATGAACAATGAGCAGTTCTTC,CASSPVLGGMNNEQFF,once,16,TRBV4-1,TRBJ2-1,TRBD2
TGTGCCAGCAGCATTAGACTAGCGGGGGACAATGAGCAGTTCTTC,CASSIRLAGDNEQFF,.,15,TRBV7-2,TRBJ2-1,TRBD2
TGCGCCAGCAGCTTGGCCGGGGGACAGGGGGGTTACGAGCAGTACTTC,CASSLAGGQGGYEQYF,.,16,TRBV5-1,TRBJ2-7,TRBD1
TGCGCCAGCAGCCATCGCCGGGACAGCAGCAATCAGCCCCAGCATTTT,CASSHRRDSSNQPQHF,.,16,TRBV4-1,TRBJ1-5,TRBD1
TGTGCCAGTAGTACCCAGGGGGCCGATAATTCACCCCTCCACTTT,CASSTQGADNSPLHF,.,15,TRBV19,TRBJ1-6,TRBD1
TGTGCCAGCAGCTCCGCCGGGGACTATGGCTACACCTTC,CASSSAGDYGYTF,.,13,TRBV7-8,TRBJ1-2,.
TGTGCCAGCAGCCTAGGAATACAAAACATTCAGTACTTC,CASSLGIQNIQYF,.,13,TRBV28,TRBJ2-4,.
TGTGCCAGCAGTGCAGCGGATACGCAGTATTTT,CASSAADTQYF,.,11,TRBV6-5,TRBJ2-3,.
TGTGCCAGCAGCTTAGCGGAGGGCAGTCAGCCCCAGCATTTT,CASSLAEGSQPQHF,.,14,TRBV7-8,TRBJ1-5,.
TGTGCCACAAGAACAGGAGATTCACCCCTCCACTTT,CATRTGDSPLHF,.,12,TRBV28,TRBJ1-6,.
TGTGCCAGCAGCTTCAACAGAAACACTGAAGCTTTCTTT,CASSFNRNTEAFF,.,13,TRBV5-4,TRBJ1-1,.
TGCGCCAGCAGCTGGGGCGGGGTGAGCAACGATGAGCAGTTCTTC,CASSWGGVSNDEQFF,few,15,TRBV5-1,TRBJ2-1,.
TGCGCCAGCATGCGCAGCGTAAACACAGATACGCAGTATTTT,CASMRSVNTDTQYF,.,14,TRBV5-1,TRBJ2-3,.
TGTGCCAGCAGTGTCGCTGGGGGAGGGTTGACCGGGGAGCTGTTTTTT,CASSVAGGGLTGELFF,.,16,TRBV2,TRBJ2-2,TRBD2
TGTGCCAGTAGTACTCGGACAGGGAACTACGAGCAGTACTTC,CASSTRTGNYEQYF,.,14,TRBV19,TRBJ2-7,TRBD1
TGTGCCAGCTCCCCCGCAACTAATGAAAAACTGTTTTTT,CASSPATNEKLFF,few,13,TRBV9,TRBJ1-4,.
TGTGCCACCAGCGGTCAACAGGGCCGCACGGGCTACACCTTC,CATSGQQGRTGYTF,few,14,TRBV15,TRBJ1-2,.
TGTGCCATCAGTGACCCCGGTGGGAGGGCCTACGAGCAGTACTTC,CAISDPGGRAYEQYF,few,15,TRBV10-3,TRBJ2-7,TRBD2
TGTGCCAGCAGTGAAACTGTTCAGCCCCAGCATTTT,CASSETVQPQHF,.,12,TRBV2,TRBJ1-5,.
TGTGCCAGCAGTTCCCTCACCAGGGACAGATACTATGGCTACACCTTC,CASSSLTRDRYYGYTF,.,16,TRBV28,TRBJ1-2,TRBD1
TGTGCCAGCAGCCCCTATGGACAGGGGAATCCCCTCCACTTT,CASSPYGQGNPLHF,.,14,TRBV5-4,TRBJ1-6,TRBD1
TGTGCCAGCAGCCAAGGACAAGTATCCACCGGGGAGCTGTTTTTT,CASSQGQVSTGELFF,.,15,TRBV14,TRBJ2-2,.
TGTGCCATCACCGGGACTAGCGGGGGATACAATGAGCAGTTCTTC,CAITGTSGGYNEQFF,.,15,TRBV10-3,TRBJ2-1,TRBD2
TGCGCCAGCAGCCCAGACGGGGGAGGATATCAGCCCCAGCATTTT,CASSPDGGGYQPQHF,.,15,TRBV4-1,TRBJ1-5,.
TGTGCCAGCAGCGTAGTAGTAGCGGGGGGGACCGGGGAGCTGTTTTTT,CASSVVVAGGTGELFF,.,16,TRBV9,TRBJ2-2,TRBD2
TGTGCCAGCAGCTTCAGACAGGACCAAGAGACCCAGTACTTC,CASSFRQDQETQYF,.,14,TRBV7-9,TRBJ2-5,.
TGTGCCAGCAGCCGAATAATACCGGGATACCGGGACAGGGGGACCGGGGAGCTGTTTTTT,CASSRIIPGYRDRGTGELFF,.,20,TRBV11-3,TRBJ2-2,TRBD1
TGTGCCAGCAGTGTCCCCCTCCAAGGGGGCCGGCGAGAGCAGTACTTC,CASSVPLQGGRREQYF,.,16,TRBV6-1,TRBJ2-7,TRBD1
TGTGCCAGCAGCCCCAGATTCGGGGAGCAGTACTTC,CASSPRFGEQYF,.,12,TRBV5-6,TRBJ2-5,.
TGTGCCAGCAAGGACAGGGGGGCTGGTGAGGGCACTGAAGCTTTCTTT,CASKDRGAGEGTEAFF,once,16,TRBV7-2,TRBJ1-1,TRBD1
TGTGCCAGCTCGTATCAAGAGACCCAGTACTTC,CASSYQETQYF,.,11,TRBV18,TRBJ2-5,.
TGCGCCAGCAGCCTCCCTCGAGGGACAGGGGGTAACGAGCAGTACTTC,CASSLPRGTGGNEQYF,.,16,TRBV5-1,TRBJ2-7,TRBD1